The sequence of this T cell receptor (beta chain) was determined in a study of vaccination and CD4 T cells after COVID-19. In the study overall: Each convalescent patient was PCR positive for SARS-CoV-2 on nasal swab; roughly nine cases were mild and one severe.

Cultured CD4+ T-cell DNA underwent Oncomine TCR Beta short-read sequencing. TCRdb ran MiXCR on the PCR reads and lists one entry per CDR3 protein. The sample holds 9,500 to 14,000 distinct CDR3 sequences; roughly three fifths are singletons and the top ten take 21%. J gave up 6 bases and V 5 bases, and 13 bases lay outside the gene matches. Germline CDR1 SGDLS, CDR2 YYNGEE. The CDR3 sequence is 16 residues long. Treatment meaning: 10-day PBMC culture with coronavirus spike peptide pools or control peptides (ViraFEST assay). With fresh IL-2 medium, half the medium was replaced on days 3 and 7. As to this clonotype: Its antigen is not known.

Sequenced input: CD4+ T cells from blood, cultured in vitro. This TCR derives from a human donor who had recovered from COVID-19. The chain recombines TRBV9 with TRBJ2-5; 10 bases match TRBD2. CDR3 in DNA: TGTGCCAGCAGTAGAACCGCCGGGACTAGCGACAAGACCCAGTACTTC. The encoded protein is CASSRTAGTSDKTQYF.